The source of this TCR beta chain is a study of blood T cell repertoires in COVID-19 (dated by TCRdb to the early 2020s). About the study as a whole: The collaborator samples originated in the United States, Italy and Spain and spanned the acute and convalescent phases of COVID-19. A freely available public database, intended as a resource for researchers studying the immune response to SARS-CoV-2, is where the repertoires were released. Deeply sampled blood TCRbeta repertoires from subjects exposed to, actively infected with, or recovered from COVID-19 were included in the dataset. The samples were drawn from two sources: the first 160 participants of the ongoing ImmuneRACE study, and 1,000 to 1,500 subjects contributed by 6 global collaborators. The prospective study material was composed of cDNA or gDNA derived from T cells, B-cell-depleted T cells, or PBMCs. Nearly every sample came with metadata listing a de-identified subject ID, COVID-19 status, age in years and sex. HLA class I and class II types, where available, came from metadata supplied by the sample provider rather than from assay-based typing.

TCRbeta CDR3 regions were amplified from genomic DNA using the immunoSEQ Assay, a bias-controlled multiplex PCR. On the authors' methods: Within the assay, amplification of reference gene primers was used to estimate how many nucleated cells each sample contained. Sequence reads were collapsed and filtered to measure the absolute abundance of every unique TCRbeta CDR3 rearrangement. For each sample, productive Simpson clonality was calculated by taking the square root of Simpson's diversity index across productive rearrangements. The source is immuneACCESS, and TCRdb retained only in-frame sequences with V and J called. Part of the clones is not carried over; for the studies checked, unresolved V genes explain less than half of this, and the remainder is unexplained. The DNA gave D and trimming, while V, J and clone size come from that table. Present in this sample are around 190,000 clones, about four fifths of which were seen just once. The ten top clones hold 6.5% to 8.5% of the sample.

Comments on this clone: Its antigen is currently not known. The record has no base qualities; no much larger clone is one base away.

Relative to germline, V is 1 base shorter and J is 3 bases shorter, with 10 bases between their ends. The CDR3 runs 14 residues from the cysteine to the phenylalanine. Of the read, only the CDR3 DNA is kept; its 42 bases are in frame from base 1. The germline V gene sets CDR1 to SGHDT and CDR2 to YYEEEE. What the authors observed across the whole study: The quantity of clinical and demographic metadata differed by source and by participant and was supplied without curation.

At one collaborating source in Seattle, patients were enrolled during active infection and were followed longitudinally through the course of disease. Collaborating institutions collected whole blood in K2EDTA tubes following their own protocols. Collaborator samples were shipped for TCRbeta analysis as frozen whole blood, isolated PBMCs, or DNA extracted from either sample type. The sequence links TRBV5-6 to TRBJ1-1; TRBD1 is perhaps the D gene, given 5 matching bases. The sequence was obtained from a woman in her 70s with COVID-19, enrolled during active disease. Source material: peripheral blood. Here the CDR3 is given as CASSLTGDDTEAFF. The nucleotide sequence is TGTGCCAGCAGCTTGACGGGGGACGACACTGAAGCTTTCTTT. The full variable domain, with segments outside the CDR3 supplied by the reference TRBV5-6 and TRBJ1-1 proteins, appears as DAGVTQSPTHLIKTRGQQVTLRCSPKSGHDTVSWYQQALGQGPQFIFQYYEEEERQRGNFPDRFSGHQFPNYSSELNVNALLLGDSALYLCASSLTGDDTEAFFGQGTRLTVV.